The 20 T cell receptor beta chains listed next were all sequenced from one sample in a study of T cells in women clearing cervical HPV infection. The protocol was immunoSEQ multiplex PCR, while the TCRdb copy is restricted to in-frame clones and leaves out a portion. Across approximately 52,000 clones, the top ten clones capture about 1.5% of the sample. Sequenced: blood buffy coat. These receptors were obtained from a woman aged 18-70 years with a cervical HPV16 infection that either progressed to CIN3+ or cleared (not recorded which).

On this clone: The read stops 3 residues short of the end of the CDR3; the missing end is completed from the germline J gene. The V and J genes are TRBV19 and TRBJ1-4; weak D call: TRBD1 (6 bases). The CDR3 is made up of 15 amino acids. V gave up 9 bases and J gave up 8 bases, with 22 bases separating them. Looked up from germline, CDR1 is LNHDA and CDR2 is SQIVND (reference sequence). CDR3 in amino acids: CASQQLQGGYEKLFF. The part of the CDR3 DNA that was read is TGTGCCAGCCAACAACTACAGGGCGGGTACGAAAAA.

A remark on this clone: The read terminates 3 residues before the CDR3 end, so the remaining end is supplied by the germline J gene. This chain connects TRBV30 to TRBJ1-1, with 11 bases that match TRBD1. CDR3 length: 17 amino acids. V lost 3 bases to trimming and J lost 5 bases; unmatched junction nucleotides: 14. Per germline, CDR1 GTSNPN and CDR2 SVGIG (reference sequence). CDR3 DNA (partial): TGTGCCTGGAGCCACGGGACAGGGGGTTTCGTAGGGACTGAA. This gives the protein CAWSHGTGGFVGTE. The full CDR3 reads CAWSHGTGGFVGTEAFF.

A word on this clone: The CDR3 goes on 3 residues after the read ends, and that part is filled in from the germline J gene. The chain is built from TRBV12-3 or TRBV12-4 and TRBJ2-1; D may be TRBD1 (6 bases). CDR3 length: 20 amino acids. Trimming left V 0 bases short and J 4 bases short, with 25 bases between. The DNA read from the CDR3 is TGTGCCAGCAGTTTAGCGCCCCAGTACAGGTTAGGACAGAAATACAATGAG. It yields the protein CASSLAPQYRLGQKYNE. The whole CDR3 protein reads CASSLAPQYRLGQKYNEQFF.

A word on this clone: The read gets to within 3 residues of the CDR3 end, and the germline J gene fills in the rest. The chain uses TRBV5-8 and TRBJ2-2; the D gene is possibly TRBD2 (6 bases). Germline V gene sequence: CDR1 SGHTS, CDR2 YDEGEE. The CDR3 has 15 amino acids. The V end lost 3 bases, the J end lost 2 bases, and 11 bases lay between the germline ends. The CDR3 sequence is CASSWGTLNTGELFF. The sequenced part of the CDR3 DNA is TGTGCCAGCAGCTGGGGGACTCTAAACACCGGGGAG.

The covered CDR3 bases are TGTGCCAGCAGCTTCGGCGGGGGTTCCTACAATGAG. Amino acid sequence: CASSFGGGSYNE. The entire CDR3 reads CASSFGGGSYNEQFF. The rearrangement links TRBV11-2 to TRBJ2-1, with 7 bases that match TRBD2. The CDR3 extends 3 residues past the end of the read, so its final part is completed from the germline J gene. The CDR3 consists of 15 residues. J was trimmed by 1 base and V by 3 bases; bases with no gene match: 3. CDR1 is SGHAT, CDR2 FQNNGV, per germline.

As to this clone: The read is 3 residues too short to cover the CDR3 end, so that end is filled in from the germline J gene. The chain is built from TRBV27 and TRBJ1-2, with unresolved D. Trimming stripped 4 bases from V and 4 bases from J, with 10 bases between. The CDR3 contains 13 residues. In germline, CDR1 is MNHEY, CDR2 SMNVEV (reference sequence). CDR3 protein: CASSSSYPYGYTF. The part of the CDR3 DNA that was read is TGTGCCAGCAGTTCATCATATCCCTATGGC.

Concerning this clone itself: The read falls 3 residues short of the CDR3 end, and the missing part is taken from the germline J gene. The gene calls are TRBV5-1 and TRBJ2-1, with 7 nucleotides matching TRBD1. The J segment lost 3 bases and the V segment lost 0 bases, leaving 3 bases of the junction unmatched. The CDR3 has 15 residues. The germline CDR1 and CDR2 sequences are SGHRS and YFSETQ. The sequenced part of the CDR3 DNA is TGCGCCAGCAGCTTGGTGACAGGGATCTACAATGAG. Its protein is CASSLVTGIYNE. The CDR3, in full, reads CASSLVTGIYNEQFF.

In regard to this clone: The read terminates 3 residues ahead of where the CDR3 ends, so the germline J gene completes it. The chain links TRBV4-1 to TRBJ1-1, with D hard to call. The CDR3 consists of 14 residues. Between the trimmed V and J ends, which lost 1 base and 6 bases, there was a span of 12 bases. Germline values: CDR1 MGHRA, CDR2 YSYEKL. The DNA read from the CDR3 is TGCGCCAGCAGCCAAGGAAGACATCGCCCTGAA. Its translation is CASSQGRHRPE. The CDR3, in full, reads CASSQGRHRPEAFF.

For this clone: The CDR3 extends 3 residues past the end of the read, so its final part is completed from the germline J gene. The gene calls are TRBV5-6 and TRBJ2-1; the match to TRBD1 covers 10 bases. The V gene's germline CDR1 is SGHDT and CDR2 YYEEEE. With 5 bases clipped from V and 7 bases from J, the junction kept 9 bases outside the gene matches. This CDR3 comprises 15 residues. CDR3 bases read: TGTGCCAGCAGTAAAGACGGGACAGGGGTGAATGAG. It yields the protein CASSKDGTGVNE. The CDR3, in full, reads CASSKDGTGVNEQFF.

As regards this clone: The DNA ends 3 residues before the CDR3 does, and the rest of the CDR3 is filled in from the germline J gene. The V gene is TRBV5-4, the J gene TRBJ1-1, with D unclear. CDR3 length: 15 residues. Trimming took off 0 bases at V and 0 bases at J, with 9 bases between the two ends. Germline loops: CDR1 SGHNT, CDR2 YYREEE (reference sequence). CDR3 sequence reads: CASSLVGGVNTEAFF. The sequenced part of the CDR3 DNA is TGTGCCAGCAGCTTGGTCGGCGGAGTGAACACTGAA.

A word on this clone: From the germline J gene comes the end of the CDR3, since the read stops 3 residues before it. The chain is built from TRBV28 and TRBJ2-3; TRBD2 is a possible D gene (5 bases). The V and J ends lost 8 bases and 8 bases respectively, with 8 bases between them. Germline CDR1 MDHEN, CDR2 SYDVKM. The CDR3 runs 10 residues. CDR3 region: CASESGTQYF. Incomplete CDR3 DNA: TGTGCCAGCGAGAGCGGTACG.

With respect to this clone: The CDR3 end lies 3 residues beyond the end of the read and is filled in from the germline J gene. The chain uses TRBV18 and TRBJ2-2; D call uncertain. V was cut by 2 bases and J by 7 bases, with 14 bases left in between. Looked up from germline, CDR1 is KGHSH and CDR2 is LQKENI. The length of the CDR3 is 15 residues. The sequenced CDR3 bases are TGTGCCAGCTCACCAGTGAGGCTGGTGATCGGGGAG. Its protein is CASSPVRLVIGE. The whole CDR3 reads CASSPVRLVIGELFF.

As concerns this clone: The read is 3 residues too short to cover the CDR3 end, so that end is filled in from the germline J gene. The chain couples TRBV29-1 to TRBJ2-7; 10 nucleotides line up with TRBD2. Germline lookup yields CDR1 SQVTM and CDR2 ANQGSEA. V dropped 6 bases and J dropped 1; count of bases not matched to a gene: 9. The CDR3 runs 15 residues. CDR3 region: CSVRRTSGFSYEQYF. The CDR3 bases that were read are TGCAGCGTGCGGCGGACTAGCGGCTTTTCCTACGAG.

As concerns this clone: The CDR3 end falls 3 residues outside the read, so it is completed with the germline J gene. The genes are TRBV20-1 and TRBJ1-2, with D hard to call. Germline-derived CDR1 and CDR2 are DFQATT and SNEGSKA (reference sequence). Between the trimmed V and J ends, which lost 0 bases and 3 bases, there was a span of 20 bases. The CDR3 loop spans 17 amino acids. The sequenced part of the CDR3 DNA is TGCAGTGCTAGAGATAGGGTCAGACTAAGCCCCCACTATGGC. This gives the protein CSARDRVRLSPHYG. The whole CDR3 is CSARDRVRLSPHYGYTF.

For this clone: The read ends 3 residues before the CDR3 terminus; that terminus is restored from the germline J gene. The rearrangement links TRBV20-1 to TRBJ1-1; possible D gene TRBD1, 5 bases. The CDR3 covers 14 residues. Germline-derived CDR1 and CDR2 are DFQATT and SNEGSKA (reference sequence). The sequenced part of the CDR3 DNA is TGCAGTGCTAGAGATCTCTGGACATCCCTAGAA. Translated: CSARDLWTSLE. The full CDR3 protein reads CSARDLWTSLEAFF.

On this clone itself: The sequenced fragment ends 3 residues before the CDR3 boundary, so the rest is inferred from the germline J gene. The chain couples TRBV11-3 to TRBJ2-1; 7 nucleotides align to TRBD2. Trimming removed 8 bases from V and 8 bases from J; junction bases left unmatched: 12. Germline lookup yields CDR1 SGHNT and CDR2 YENEEA. The CDR3 is made up of 14 amino acids. CDR3 DNA, as far as it was read: TGTGCCAGCGGGGTGGGGGGGATAGTCGATGAG. Its protein product is CASGVGGIVDE. The CDR3 as a whole reads CASGVGGIVDEQFF.

Note on this clone: The read is 3 residues too short to cover the CDR3 end, so that end is filled in from the germline J gene. The V gene is TRBV5-6, the J gene TRBJ2-7, with a weak D call TRBD2 (6 bases). V was trimmed by 4 bases and J by 0 bases, leaving 8 bases between them. The CDR3 runs to 13 residues. Germline-derived CDR1 and CDR2 are SGHDT and YYEEEE. CDR3 DNA (partial): TGTGCCAGCAGCCCCGGGGGCTCCTACGAG. This gives the protein CASSPGGSYE. The whole CDR3 reads CASSPGGSYEQYF.

Comment on this clone: With the read ending 3 residues before the CDR3 end, the germline J gene is used to fill in that end. The chain links TRBV5-1 to TRBJ2-3; 7 bases align to TRBD1. V was clipped by 4 bases and J by 3 bases; unmatched bases: 5. The germline V gene encodes CDR1 SGHRS and CDR2 YFSETQ. The CDR3 spans 14 residues. Partial CDR3 DNA: TGCGCCAGCAGCAACCGACAGGGTACAGATACG. Translating gives CASSNRQGTDT. The entire CDR3 protein is CASSNRQGTDTQYF.

In regard to this clone: One end of the junction fails to match germline, which may point to a read error. The part of the CDR3 DNA that was read is TGCGCCAGCAGCCAAGATCTTCAGGGAGCCTACGAG. The encoded protein is CASSQDLQGAYE. The complete CDR3 reads CASSQDLQGAYEQYF. This chain links TRBV4-2 with TRBJ2-7; D may match TRBD1 or TRBD2 (5 bases each). The read stops 3 residues short of the end of the CDR3; the missing end is completed from the germline J gene. Germline-derived CDR1 and CDR2 are LGHNA and YNFKEQ. The length of the CDR3 is 15 residues.

With respect to this clone: The read stops 3 residues short of the end of the CDR3; the missing end is completed from the germline J gene. V and J are TRBV29-1 and TRBJ1-1, with D maybe TRBD1 (6 bases). Germline V gene lookup returns CDR1 SQVTM and CDR2 ANQGSEA. Trimming removed 7 bases at V and 2 bases at J, with 17 bases between. This CDR3 is built from 14 residues. The CDR3 is CSATKQGSNTEAFF. The sequenced CDR3 bases are TGCAGCGCCACAAAACAGGGTTCTAACACTGAA.